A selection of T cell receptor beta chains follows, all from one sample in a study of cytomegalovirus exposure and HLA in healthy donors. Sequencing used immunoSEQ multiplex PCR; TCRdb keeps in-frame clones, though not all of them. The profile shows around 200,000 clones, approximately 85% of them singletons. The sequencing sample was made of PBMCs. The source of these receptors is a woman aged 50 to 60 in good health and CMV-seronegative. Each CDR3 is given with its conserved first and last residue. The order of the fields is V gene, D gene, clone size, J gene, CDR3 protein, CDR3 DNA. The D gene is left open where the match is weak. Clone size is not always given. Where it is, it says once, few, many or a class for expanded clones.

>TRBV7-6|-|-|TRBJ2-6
CASSSTPSSGANVLTF
TGTGCCAGCAGCTCGACTCCCAGCTCTGGGGCCAACGTCCTGACTTTC
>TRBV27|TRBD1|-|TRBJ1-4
CASSPWTGSAEKLFF
TGTGCCAGCAGTCCCTGGACAGGGAGTGCTGAAAAACTGTTTTTT
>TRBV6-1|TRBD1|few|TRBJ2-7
CASSEDIQGAEQYF
TGTGCCAGCAGTGAAGACATACAGGGGGCCGAGCAGTACTTC
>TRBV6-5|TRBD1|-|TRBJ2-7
CASSYGRGTGSYEQYF
TGTGCCAGCAGTTACGGAAGGGGGACAGGGTCCTACGAGCAGTACTTC
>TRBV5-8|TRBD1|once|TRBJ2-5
CASTLTGVETQYF
TGTGCCAGCACCCTGACAGGGGTCGAGACCCAGTACTTC
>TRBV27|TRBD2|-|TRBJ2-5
CASSSWGGSGETQYF
TGTGCCAGCAGCTCCTGGGGGGGTTCGGGAGAGACCCAGTACTTC
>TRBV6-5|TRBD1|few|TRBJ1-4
CASSYRGGRNEKLFF
TGTGCCAGCAGTTACCGAGGGGGCAGGAATGAAAAACTGTTTTTT
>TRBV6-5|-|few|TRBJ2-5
CASSQQETQYF
TGTGCCAGCAGCCAACAAGAGACCCAGTACTTC
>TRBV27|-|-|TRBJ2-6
CASSNSLREAGANVLTF
TGTGCCAGCAGTAACTCCCTCAGGGAGGCTGGGGCCAACGTCCTGACTTTC
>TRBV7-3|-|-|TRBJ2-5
CASSLSSLQETQYF
TGTGCCAGCAGCCTCTCGAGCCTCCAAGAGACCCAGTACTTC
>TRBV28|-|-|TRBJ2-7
CASSGLYEQYF
TGTGCCAGCTCAGGTCTTTACGAGCAGTACTTC